These T cell receptor beta chains were read from a single sample in a study of regulatory T cells in long-lasting Graves disease. TCRdb re-derived calls from the multiplex PCR reads in MiXCR, one entry per CDR3 protein. The sample holds roughly 380,000 distinct CDR3 sequences, 15% to 18% seen once. Material: peripheral blood mononuclear cells (PBMCs), obtained at new diagnosis, from a patient treated with antithyroid drugs. The receptor set was obtained from a female donor with Graves disease. The CDR3 runs from the conserved cysteine through the conserved F or W. The order of the fields is J gene, D gene, clone size, V gene, CDR3 protein, CDR3 DNA. A D gene is named only where the DNA matches it firmly. Size is stated as once, few, many, or a class for an expanded clone.

TRBJ2-5,NA,many,TRBV7-2,CASSRRSSQETQYF,TGTGCCAGCAGCCGTAGATCCTCACAAGAGACCCAGTACTTC
TRBJ2-7,NA,many,TRBV5-1,CASSFTDYEQYF,TGCGCCAGCAGCTTTACAGACTACGAGCAGTACTTC
TRBJ2-1,NA,many,TRBV7-9,CASNFGDEQFF,TGTGCCAGCAACTTTGGGGATGAGCAGTTCTTC
TRBJ2-1,NA,many,TRBV12-3/TRBV12-4,CASSLVNEQFF,TGTGCCAGCAGTTTGGTCAATGAGCAGTTCTTC
TRBJ1-1,TRBD1,few,TRBV18,CASSRETGPRATEAFF,TGTGCCAGCTCCCGCGAGACAGGGCCCCGGGCCACTGAAGCTTTCTTT
TRBJ2-6,NA,many,TRBV4-1,CASSQEASGANVLTF,TGCGCCAGCAGCCAAGAAGCCTCTGGGGCCAACGTCCTGACTTTC
TRBJ2-6,NA,many,TRBV30,CAWKDLSSGANVLTF,TGTGCCTGGAAGGACCTCAGCTCTGGGGCCAACGTCCTGACTTTC
TRBJ1-1,TRBD1,many,TRBV20-1,CSAMEQGSGTEAFF,TGCAGTGCCATGGAACAGGGGTCGGGCACTGAAGCTTTCTTT
TRBJ2-1,TRBD2,many,TRBV19,CASRKLRTSGITNEQFF,TGTGCCAGTAGAAAATTACGGACTAGCGGGATAACCAATGAGCAGTTCTTC
TRBJ2-5,TRBD2,many,TRBV27,CASSFLAETQETQYF,TGTGCCAGCAGTTTCCTAGCGGAGACCCAAGAGACCCAGTACTTC
TRBJ2-2,NA,few,TRBV20-1,CSARGRTGRELFF,TGCAGTGCTAGAGGCCGGACGGGCCGGGAGCTGTTTTTT